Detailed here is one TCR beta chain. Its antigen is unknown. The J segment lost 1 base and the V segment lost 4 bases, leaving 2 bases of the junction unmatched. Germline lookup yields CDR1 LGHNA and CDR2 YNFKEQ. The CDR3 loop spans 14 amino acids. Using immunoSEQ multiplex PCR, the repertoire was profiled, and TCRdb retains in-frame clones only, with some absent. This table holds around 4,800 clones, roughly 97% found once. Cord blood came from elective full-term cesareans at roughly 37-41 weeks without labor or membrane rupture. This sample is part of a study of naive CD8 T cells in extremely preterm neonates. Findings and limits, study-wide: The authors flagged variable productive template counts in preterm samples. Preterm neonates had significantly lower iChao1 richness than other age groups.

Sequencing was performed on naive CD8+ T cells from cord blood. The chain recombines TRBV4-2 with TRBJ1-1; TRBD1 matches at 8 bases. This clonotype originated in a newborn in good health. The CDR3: CASSRDRGNTEAFF. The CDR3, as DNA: TGTGCCAGCAGCCGTGACAGGGGGAACACTGAAGCTTTCTTT.